The 27 T cell receptor beta chains below all came from one sample that was sequenced in a study of cytomegalovirus exposure and HLA in healthy donors. Both 60 Vbeta primers and 13 Jbeta primers went into the PCR. The method was immunoSEQ multiplex PCR; TCRdb's version includes in-frame clones alone and lacks a portion of them. This table holds about 150,000 clones, over 60% found once. Sequencing was performed on PBMCs. All receptors come from a man between 35 and 55 years old in good health and CMV-seropositive.

The rearrangement uses TRBV11-1 and TRBJ1-5; maybe TRBD1 (6 bases). In germline, CDR1 is SGHAT, CDR2 FQDESV (reference sequence). The CDR3 extends over 17 amino acids. V was pared by 1 base and J by 0 bases, with 13 bases between. In nucleotides, the CDR3 is TGTGCCAGCAGCTTAGTTCGGGCAGGGGATAGCAATCAGCCCCAGCATTTT. It specifies CASSLVRAGDSNQPQHF.

This chain connects TRBV15 to TRBJ1-2; possible D gene TRBD1, 5 bases. Trimming shortened V by 0 bases and J by 0 bases, and 8 bases separated the two germline ends. The CDR3 totals 15 residues. CDR1 and CDR2 (germline): LNHNV, YYDKDF (reference sequence). The CDR3 loop reads CATSRELQANYGYTF. Here the CDR3 DNA reads TGTGCCACCAGCAGAGAGTTACAGGCTAACTATGGCTACACCTTC.

The CDR3 protein is CASRSSLAGESEQYF. CDR3 bases: TGTGCCAGCAGGAGCTCCCTAGCGGGAGAAAGCGAGCAGTACTTC. The gene calls are TRBV2 and TRBJ2-7; TRBD2 aligns across 10 bases. Germline V gene data show CDR1 as SNHLY and CDR2 as FYNNEI. The CDR3 is 15 amino acids. The J segment lost 6 bases and the V segment lost 6 bases, leaving 11 bases of the junction unmatched. The variable domain in full, completed from reference TRBV2 and TRBJ2-7, reads EPEVTQTPSHQVTQMGQEVILRCVPISNHLYFYWYRQILGQKVEFLVSFYNNEISEKSEIFDDQFSVERPDGSNFTLKIRSTKLEDSAMYFCASRSSLAGESEQYFGPGTRLTVT.

The rearrangement links TRBV14 to TRBJ1-2, with D possibly being TRBD1 (5 bases). Germline values: CDR1 SGHDN, CDR2 FVKESK. The CDR3 is 14 amino acids. Trimming shortened V by 4 bases and J by 5 bases, and 14 bases separated the two germline ends. The CDR3 loop reads CASSPADKGYGYTF. DNA of the CDR3: TGTGCCAGCAGCCCAGCCGACAAGGGGTATGGCTACACCTTC.

The V call is TRBV9, the J call TRBJ2-1, with 7 bases fitting TRBD1. V shed 3 bases and J 0 bases; nucleotides not matched to a gene: 3. Germline CDR1 SGDLS, CDR2 YYNGEE. The CDR3 runs to 15 residues. The CDR3 DNA follows: TGTGCCAGCAGCGAGGGACAGCGCTCCTACAATGAGCAGTTCTTC. It codes for CASSEGQRSYNEQFF.

The chain carries TRBV28 and TRBJ2-7, with 10 nucleotides matching TRBD1. J gave up 4 bases and V 4 bases, and 13 bases lay outside the gene matches. In germline, CDR1 is MDHEN, CDR2 SYDVKM. The CDR3 contains 17 residues. For the CDR3, the DNA is TGTGCCAGCAGTTCCCAGGCACTAAGGACAGGGGGGTACGAGCAGTACTTC. Translated: CASSSQALRTGGYEQYF.

This rearrangement joins TRBV19 to TRBJ2-7; 9 positions agree with TRBD1. With 6 bases clipped from V and 3 bases from J, the junction kept 9 bases outside the gene matches. The CDR3 has 15 amino acids. Germline CDR1 reads LNHDA; CDR2 reads SQIVND (reference sequence). The CDR3 sequence is CASSLRQGQGYEQYF. CDR3 coding DNA: TGTGCCAGTAGCCTGAGGCAGGGACAGGGCTACGAGCAGTACTTC.

The J gene is TRBJ2-1, the V gene TRBV29-1; tentatively, D is TRBD1 (6 bases). The ends were cut back, 4 bases at V and 0 bases at J, with 16 bases in the middle. Looked up from germline, CDR1 is SQVTM and CDR2 is ANQGSEA. The CDR3 is 16 residues long. The CDR3 nucleotides read TGCAGCGTTGGGGCGAGGGGGTCTAGCTCCTACAATGAGCAGTTCTTC. Translated, it gives CSVGARGSSSYNEQFF.

The gene calls are TRBV4-1 and TRBJ1-2, with D hard to call. The V gene lost 1 base and the J gene lost 4 bases, with 13 bases spanning the gap. CDR3 length: 15 residues. CDR1 is MGHRA and CDR2 is YSYEKL in the germline V gene. CDR3 loop: CASSQGEGTGYGYTF. The CDR3 coding sequence is TGCGCCAGCAGCCAAGGGGAGGGTACGGGCTATGGCTACACCTTC.

The chain couples TRBV15 to TRBJ2-7; D is perhaps TRBD1 (6 bases). CDR1 LNHNV and CDR2 YYDKDF come from the germline V gene (reference sequence). The CDR3 has 15 amino acids. V lost 5 bases to trimming and J lost 3 bases, with 17 bases between them. CDR3 in DNA: TGTGCCACCAGCGGGGGCCTTGAAGTCGGCTACGAGCAGTACTTC. It encodes CATSGGLEVGYEQYF.

The V call is TRBV5-1, the J call TRBJ2-7, with TRBD2 matching over 10 bases. The CDR3 consists of 17 residues. V lost 0 bases and J lost 4; bases outside the gene matches: 10. CDR1 is SGHRS and CDR2 is YFSETQ in the germline V gene. DNA for the CDR3: TGCGCCAGCAGCTTGGGTTTTGCGGGACTAGCGAATTACGAGCAGTACTTC. This sequence encodes CASSLGFAGLANYEQYF.

V usage is TRBV11-3 and J usage is TRBJ2-1; D possibly corresponds to TRBD2 (5 bases). Trimming shortened V by 5 bases and J by 7 bases, and 15 bases separated the two germline ends. The CDR3 extends over 14 amino acids. The germline gives CDR1 SGHNT, CDR2 YENEEA. CDR3 nucleotide sequence: TGTGCCAGCAGCGCCCAAGGGAGTTGGAATGAGCAGTTCTTC. This sequence encodes CASSAQGSWNEQFF.

V and J are TRBV18 and TRBJ1-4; 8 positions agree with TRBD1. The CDR3 length is 16 residues. Trimming removed 1 base from V and 8 bases from J; junction bases left unmatched: 9. Looked up from germline, CDR1 is KGHSH and CDR2 is LQKENI. The CDR3 coding sequence is TGTGCCAGCTCACCACGGGTTGGACAGGGAAACGAAAAACTGTTTTTT. Amino acid sequence: CASSPRVGQGNEKLFF.

The chain combines TRBV7-2 with TRBJ2-5; 11 nucleotides agree with TRBD2. V gave up 5 bases and J gave up 4 bases; unmatched junction bases: 15. Germline values: CDR1 SGHTA, CDR2 FQGNSA. The CDR3 runs to 18 residues. The CDR3 loop reads CASSKGGVAGGGGETQYF. CDR3 nucleotides: TGTGCCAGCAGCAAAGGAGGGGTAGCGGGAGGGGGCGGAGAGACCCAGTACTTC.

The chain combines TRBV5-4 with TRBJ2-5; weak D call: TRBD1 (5 bases). CDR3 length equals 16 residues. Germline lookup yields CDR1 SGHNT and CDR2 YYREEE (reference sequence). Deletions cut 4 bases from V and 4 bases from J, with 20 bases between. In nucleotides, the CDR3 is TGTGCCAGCAGCCAGACATCGAGTTGGCAGGGAGAGACCCAGTACTTC. Its translation is CASSQTSSWQGETQYF. The whole variable domain, filled in from reference TRBV5-4 and TRBJ2-5, reads ETGVTQSPTHLIKTRGQQVTLRCSSQSGHNTVSWYQQALGQGPQFIFQYYREEENGRGNFPPRFSGLQFPNYSSELNVNALELDDSALYLCASSQTSSWQGETQYFGPGTRLLVL.

This chain's CDR3 is CASSPPGDTYQPQHF. CDR3 coding DNA: TGTGCCAGCTCACCACCGGGAGACACTTATCAGCCCCAGCATTTT. V is TRBV18 and J is TRBJ1-5; D is unresolved. Trimming stripped 0 bases from V and 5 bases from J, with 11 bases between. Per germline, CDR1 KGHSH and CDR2 LQKENI. This CDR3 spans 15 amino acids.

V usage is TRBV5-1 and J usage is TRBJ1-5, with D possibly being TRBD1 (5 bases). Trimming stripped 1 base from V and 1 base from J, with 9 bases between. The CDR3 is 15 amino acids. CDR1 and CDR2 (germline): SGHRS, YFSETQ. The CDR3, as DNA: TGCGCCAGCAGCTTGTGGGGGGAAAGCAATCAGCCCCAGCATTTT. Residues: CASSLWGESNQPQHF.

The V call is TRBV18, the J call TRBJ1-1; 8 bases align to TRBD1. The CDR3 has 14 residues. Losses at the gene ends were 2 bases for V and 11 bases for J; bases not matched to a gene: 10. Per germline, CDR1 KGHSH and CDR2 LQKENI. The CDR3 sequence is CASSPSGTGSPAFF. CDR3 sequence (DNA): TGTGCCAGCTCACCATCCGGGACAGGCAGCCCGGCTTTCTTT.

The rearrangement joins TRBV5-4 to TRBJ2-3; possibly TRBD2 for D (5 bases). The germline V and J ends were trimmed by 4 bases and 1 base, with 13 bases remaining between them. The germline V gene has CDR1 SGHNT and CDR2 YYREEE (reference sequence). This CDR3 is 15 amino acids long. The CDR3 DNA reads as TGTGCCAGCAGCAACGACGGAGGAGGCACAGATACGCAGTATTTT. It specifies CASSNDGGGTDTQYF.

This clone occurred a few times. The chain employs TRBV18 and TRBJ2-2; maybe TRBD1 (5 bases). CDR3 length: 15 amino acids. Germline V gives CDR1 KGHSH, CDR2 LQKENI. Trimming pared 2 bases from V and 2 bases from J, leaving 9 bases between. The CDR3 bases are TGTGCCAGCTCACCATCGACAGAAAACACCGGGGAGCTGTTTTTT. Translated: CASSPSTENTGELFF.

This clone was observed a handful of times. V usage is TRBV5-1 and J usage is TRBJ2-7; a weak D match, TRBD2 (5 bases). The germline gives CDR1 SGHRS, CDR2 YFSETQ. The CDR3 is 14 amino acids. V gave up 0 bases and J gave up 7 bases, with 14 bases separating them. As DNA, the CDR3 is TGCGCCAGCAGCTTGGCAGAGGGTAGTCGGGAGCAGTACTTC. Residues: CASSLAEGSREQYF.

The V gene is TRBV5-1, the J gene TRBJ1-1, with 7 bases fitting TRBD1. Germline CDR1 is SGHRS and CDR2 is YFSETQ. Losses at the gene ends were 0 bases for V and 4 bases for J; bases not matched to a gene: 9. The CDR3 contains 16 residues. CDR3 coding DNA: TGCGCCAGCAGCTTGGAGCCAGGGGGTTCGGGCACTGAAGCTTTCTTT. Translation gives CASSLEPGGSGTEAFF.

This clone was detected once. This rearrangement joins TRBV27 to TRBJ2-5, with D possibly matching TRBD1 (6 bases). The DNA end favors TRBJ2-7, so the J call may be wrong. Germline V gives CDR1 MNHEY, CDR2 SMNVEV (reference sequence). This CDR3 has 13 residues. The CDR3 sequence is CASRIGGSYEQYF. CDR3 nucleotide sequence: TGTGCCAGCAGGATAGGGGGTTCCTACGAGCAGTACTTC.

The chain couples TRBV27 to TRBJ2-1; D is perhaps TRBD2 (6 bases). Looked up from germline, CDR1 is MNHEY and CDR2 is SMNVEV (reference sequence). V lost 8 bases and J lost 3, with 17 bases in between. The CDR3 is 15 amino acids. CDR3 amino acids: CASGRTGVNYNEQFF. CDR3 DNA: TGTGCCAGCGGTAGGACGGGGGTCAACTACAATGAGCAGTTCTTC.

The chain has TRBV19 and TRBJ2-3, with D perhaps TRBD2 (6 bases). The CDR3 contains 16 residues. Trimming removed 0 bases at V and 0 bases at J, with 10 bases between. Germline V gene sequence: CDR1 LNHDA, CDR2 SQIVND (reference sequence). The DNA for the CDR3 is TGTGCCAGTAGTATAGACCTCAGCGGGAGCACAGATACGCAGTATTTT. This codes for CASSIDLSGSTDTQYF.

The rearrangement uses TRBV18 and TRBJ2-1; a possible D gene is TRBD2 (5 bases). The V end was cut by 0 bases, the J end by 4 bases, with 13 bases between. CDR1 and CDR2 from the germline V gene are KGHSH and LQKENI. This CDR3 has 16 amino acids. CDR3 region: CASSPPRAELYNEQFF. The CDR3 DNA is TGTGCCAGCTCACCACCGAGGGCGGAACTATACAATGAGCAGTTCTTC.

The rearrangement uses TRBV10-3 and TRBJ2-1; the match to TRBD2 covers 14 bases. V shed 3 bases, J shed 0 bases, and the junction held 10 bases outside the gene matches. This CDR3 contains 20 residues. Germline assignment: CDR1 ENHRY and CDR2 SYGVKD. The CDR3 DNA sequence: TGTGCCATCAGTGACCCGACTAGCGGGAGGGCCTTAAGCTCCTACAATGAGCAGTTCTTC. The encoded protein is CAISDPTSGRALSSYNEQFF.